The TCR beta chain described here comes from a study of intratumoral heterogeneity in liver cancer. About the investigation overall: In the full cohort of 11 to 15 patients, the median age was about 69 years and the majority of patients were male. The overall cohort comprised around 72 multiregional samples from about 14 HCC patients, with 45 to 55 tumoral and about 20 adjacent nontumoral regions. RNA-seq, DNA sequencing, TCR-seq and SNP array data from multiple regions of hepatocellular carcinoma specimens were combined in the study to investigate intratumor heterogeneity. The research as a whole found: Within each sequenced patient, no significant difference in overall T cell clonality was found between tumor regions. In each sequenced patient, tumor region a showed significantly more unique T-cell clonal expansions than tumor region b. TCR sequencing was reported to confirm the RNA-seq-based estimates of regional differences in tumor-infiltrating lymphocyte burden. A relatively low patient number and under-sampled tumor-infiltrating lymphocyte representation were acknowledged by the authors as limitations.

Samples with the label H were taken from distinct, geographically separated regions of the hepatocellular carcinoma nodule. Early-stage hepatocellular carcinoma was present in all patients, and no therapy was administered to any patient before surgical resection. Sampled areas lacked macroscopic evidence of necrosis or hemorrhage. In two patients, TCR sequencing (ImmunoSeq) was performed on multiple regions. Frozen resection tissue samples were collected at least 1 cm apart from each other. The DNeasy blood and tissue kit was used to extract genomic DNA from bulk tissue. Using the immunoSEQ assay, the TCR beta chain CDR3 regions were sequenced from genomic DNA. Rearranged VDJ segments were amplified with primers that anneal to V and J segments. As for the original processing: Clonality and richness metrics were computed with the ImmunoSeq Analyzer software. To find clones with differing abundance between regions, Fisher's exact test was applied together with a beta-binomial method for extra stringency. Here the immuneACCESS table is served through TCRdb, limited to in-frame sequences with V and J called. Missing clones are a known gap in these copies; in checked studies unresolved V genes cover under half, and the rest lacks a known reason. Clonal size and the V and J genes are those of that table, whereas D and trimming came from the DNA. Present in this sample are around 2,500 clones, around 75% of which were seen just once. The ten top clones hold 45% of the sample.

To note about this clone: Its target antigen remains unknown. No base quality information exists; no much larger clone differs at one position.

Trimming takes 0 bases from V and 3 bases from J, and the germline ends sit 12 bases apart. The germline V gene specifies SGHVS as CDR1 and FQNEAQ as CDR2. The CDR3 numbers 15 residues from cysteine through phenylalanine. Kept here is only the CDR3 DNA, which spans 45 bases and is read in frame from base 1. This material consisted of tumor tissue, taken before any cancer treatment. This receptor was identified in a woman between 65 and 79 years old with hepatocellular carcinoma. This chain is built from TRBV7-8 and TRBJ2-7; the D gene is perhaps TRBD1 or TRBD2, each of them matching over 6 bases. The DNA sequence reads TGTGCCAGCAGCTTAGCGGAGGGCAGGGGCTACGAGCAGTACTTC. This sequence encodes CASSLAEGRGYEQYF.